These T cell receptor beta chains were read from a single sample in a study of blood T cell repertoires in COVID-19. The table came from immunoSEQ multiplex PCR; TCRdb's copy has only in-frame clones and leaves some out. Among about 190,000 clones listed, around 90% were seen once. The sample comprised peripheral blood. The receptors shown here come from a middle-aged man with active or convalescent COVID-19. Each CDR3 is given with its conserved first and last residue. The order of the fields is CDR3 length, J gene, D gene, V gene, clone size, CDR3 DNA, CDR3 protein. The D gene is left open where the match is weak. The listing skips clone size in some rows; elsewhere it reads once, few, many or a size class.

15,TRBJ1-1,.,TRBV4-3,.,TGCGCCAGCAGCCAAGATCTAGGACTGGGGACTGAAGCTTTCTTT,CASSQDLGLGTEAFF
16,TRBJ2-7,TRBD2,TRBV5-5,.,TGTGCCAGCAGCTTAGAGGCGGGTAGCGGGAGGCACGAGCAGTACTTC,CASSLEAGSGRHEQYF
14,TRBJ2-7,.,TRBV5-8,.,TGTGCCAGCAGCTCCGGGCCGGGGACCTACGAGCAGTACTTC,CASSSGPGTYEQYF
10,TRBJ2-1,.,TRBV19,.,TGTGCCAGGGGGCTATGTGAGCAGTTCTTC,CARGLCEQFF
14,TRBJ2-7,TRBD1,TRBV6-5,.,TGTGCCACCAACTCTAGGGGGCGACGACGCGAGCAGTACTTC,CATNSRGRRREQYF
14,TRBJ1-1,TRBD1,TRBV5-1,.,TGCGCCAGCAGCTTAGACAGGGGCGGCGCTGAAGCTTTCTTT,CASSLDRGGAEAFF
14,TRBJ1-3,TRBD1,TRBV7-9,.,TGTGCCAGCAGCCAGGGGGTTTCTGGAAACACCATATATTTT,CASSQGVSGNTIYF
16,TRBJ2-5,TRBD2,TRBV2,.,TGTGCCAGCAGCCCGACTAGCGGGGGGTACCAAGAGACCCAGTACTTC,CASSPTSGGYQETQYF
14,TRBJ2-6,.,TRBV27,.,TGTGCCAGCAGCCTAAGCTCTGGGGCCAACGTCCTGACTTTC,CASSLSSGANVLTF
18,TRBJ1-3,TRBD1,TRBV19,.,TGTGCCAGAGGAGCAGGGGGCGAAGTGGAAGTAACTGGAAACACCATATATTTT,CARGAGGEVEVTGNTIYF
16,TRBJ2-1,TRBD1,TRBV11-1,.,TGTGCCAGCAGGCAGGGACAGGGGGAAGTCTACAATGAGCAGTTCTTC,CASRQGQGEVYNEQFF
16,TRBJ2-3,TRBD2,TRBV2,.,TGTGCCAGCAGTGTGAGTCTAGCGGGAGGGACAGATACGCAGTATTTT,CASSVSLAGGTDTQYF
14,TRBJ1-2,.,TRBV2,.,TGTGCCAGCAGTGTAGCCAGGGGTTCCTATGGCTACACCTTC,CASSVARGSYGYTF
13,TRBJ1-2,TRBD1,TRBV28,.,TGTGCCAGCAGCGCAACAGGGGTGTATGGCTACACCTTC,CASSATGVYGYTF
18,TRBJ2-2,.,TRBV5-1,.,TGCGCCAGCAGCTTCGACATTTCCGGCTCGCCGAACACCGGGGAGCTGTTTTTT,CASSFDISGSPNTGELFF
13,TRBJ1-1,.,TRBV6-5,few,TGTGCCAGCCGATGGGGGAGGGACACTGAAGCTTTCTTT,CASRWGRDTEAFF
13,TRBJ2-7,.,TRBV5-1,few,TGCGCCAGCAGCCTCAGGGTCTCCTACGAGCAGTACTTC,CASSLRVSYEQYF
15,TRBJ2-3,.,TRBV7-2,once,TGTGCCAGCAGCTTGAGGCTAGTCAGCACAGATACGCAGTATTTT,CASSLRLVSTDTQYF
15,TRBJ2-5,.,TRBV30,.,TGTGCCTGGAGTGTTCGCGGGGCGTTGGAAGAGACCCAGTACTTC,CAWSVRGALEETQYF
16,TRBJ2-2,.,TRBV24-1,.,TGTGCCACCAGTGACCGGACGGGGGGACAAACCGGGGAGCTGTTTTTT,CATSDRTGGQTGELFF
13,TRBJ1-1,TRBD1,TRBV10-3,.,TGTGCCACATTGGACAGGGAATGGACTGAAGCTTTCTTT,CATLDREWTEAFF
15,TRBJ1-6,TRBD1,TRBV5-5,.,TGTGCCAGCAGCTTGGGGACAGGGGGCAGTTCACCCCTCCACTTT,CASSLGTGGSSPLHF
14,TRBJ1-4,.,TRBV14,.,TGTGCCAGCAGCCACCAGGGTTTTGGTGAAAAACTGTTTTTT,CASSHQGFGEKLFF
16,TRBJ2-2,TRBD2,TRBV5-1,.,TGCGCCAGCAGCTTGGGCGGGGGGGGACTCACCGGGGAGCTGTTTTTT,CASSLGGGGLTGELFF
13,TRBJ1-1,TRBD1,TRBV30,.,TGTGCCTGGGGGACAGGGATGAACACTGAAGCTTTCTTT,CAWGTGMNTEAFF
15,TRBJ1-6,.,TRBV14,.,TGTGCCAGCAGCCAAGTGGGGCTTTCAGTTTCACCCCTCCACTTT,CASSQVGLSVSPLHF
14,TRBJ2-7,.,TRBV6-5,.,TGTGCCAGCAGTCAGGACATTCGGAACTACGAGCAGTACTTC,CASSQDIRNYEQYF
14,TRBJ2-1,TRBD1,TRBV27,.,TGTGCCAGCCAGATTGGGACAGGGGGCCATGAGCAGTTCTTC,CASQIGTGGHEQFF
15,TRBJ1-6,.,TRBV6-5,few,TGTGCCAGCAAGTTCTCTGAGGGCTTTAATTCACCCCTCCACTTT,CASKFSEGFNSPLHF
17,TRBJ1-4,.,TRBV4-2,.,TGTGCCAGCAGCCTTGAAACACAACAGGACTATAATGAAAAACTGTTTTTT,CASSLETQQDYNEKLFF
12,TRBJ1-1,TRBD1,TRBV6-5,.,TGTGCCAGCCGACAGGGTAGCACTGAAGCTTTCTTT,CASRQGSTEAFF
15,TRBJ2-2,TRBD1,TRBV27,once,TGTGCCAGCAGTGGGACAGGGGTGGGCACCGGGGAGCTGTTTTTT,CASSGTGVGTGELFF
16,TRBJ1-1,.,TRBV19,.,TGTGCCAGTAGTACCTCACCGACAGCGAAGAACACTGAAGCTTTCTTT,CASSTSPTAKNTEAFF
15,TRBJ2-3,TRBD2,TRBV5-1,.,TGCGCCAGCAGAAGGACTAGCGGGCACACAGATACGCAGTATTTT,CASRRTSGHTDTQYF
16,TRBJ1-1,.,TRBV6-5,.,TGTGCCAGCAGTTACGTAACGGGCCGGGGGGGGACTGAAGCTTTCTTT,CASSYVTGRGGTEAFF
15,TRBJ2-7,TRBD1,TRBV24-1,.,TGTGCCACCAGGGGCAGGGGGCAGGGGGCGCACGAGCAGTACTTC,CATRGRGQGAHEQYF
14,TRBJ1-1,TRBD1,TRBV19,.,TGTGCCAGTAGTATAATAGGACAGGGAACTGAAGCTTTCTTT,CASSIIGQGTEAFF
14,TRBJ2-7,.,TRBV4-3,.,TGCGCCAGCAGCCAAGACTCGGCAGGGTACGAGCAGTACTTC,CASSQDSAGYEQYF
14,TRBJ1-6,.,TRBV28,.,TGTGCCAGCAACCTATCGGGACAAAATTCACCCCTCCACTTT,CASNLSGQNSPLHF
17,TRBJ2-7,TRBD2,TRBV13,.,TGTGCCAGCAGCCTGACCAGCAGACTAGCGGGGTCCTACGAGCAGTACTTC,CASSLTSRLAGSYEQYF
17,TRBJ2-1,TRBD2,TRBV4-1,.,TGCGCCAGCAGCGCCCGTACTAGCGGACCCTCCTACAATGAGCAGTTCTTC,CASSARTSGPSYNEQFF
12,TRBJ2-2,.,TRBV24-1,once,TGTGCCACCAGATACAGGGCCGGGGAGCTGTTTTTT,CATRYRAGELFF
20,TRBJ2-7,.,TRBV3-1/TRBV3-2,few,TGTGCCAGCAGCCAGAAGTGGTCCCCCCCCGGTGCAGGCCCCCCCTACGAGCAGTACTTC,CASSQKWSPPGAGPPYEQYF
11,TRBJ1-2,.,TRBV6-6,.,TGTGCCAGCAGTACAAGCTATGGCTACACCTTC,CASSTSYGYTF
16,TRBJ2-5,TRBD2,TRBV9,.,TGTGCCAGCAGCGTAGGGGCTAGCGGGGCGGGAGAGACCCAGTACTTC,CASSVGASGAGETQYF
15,TRBJ1-5,TRBD1,TRBV5-6,.,TGTGCCAGCAGCTTGGTAGGATCAGGGGGTCAGCCCCAGCATTTT,CASSLVGSGGQPQHF
13,TRBJ2-2,.,TRBV2,.,TGTGCCAGCGTATACGGGAACACCGGGGAGCTGTTTTTT,CASVYGNTGELFF
17,TRBJ2-1,TRBD2,TRBV19,.,TGTGCCACATGTCCTAGCGGTAGTGATCTCTCCTACAATGAGCAGTTCTTC,CATCPSGSDLSYNEQFF
14,TRBJ1-2,.,TRBV7-2,.,TGTGCCAGCAGCTTAAAAGGTGACAGCTTCGCCTACACCTTC,CASSLKGDSFAYTF
15,TRBJ2-3,TRBD2,TRBV10-3,.,TGTGCCATCAGCTTAGCGGGGGCGTCCACAGATACGCAGTATTTT,CAISLAGASTDTQYF
17,TRBJ1-3,.,TRBV6-1,.,TGTGCCAGCAGTGAAGTGATACAGCGGAACTCTGGAAACACCATATATTTT,CASSEVIQRNSGNTIYF
14,TRBJ1-3,.,TRBV24-1,.,TGTGCCACCAGTGAAGTACACCGTCGATTGACCATATATTTT,CATSEVHRRLTIYF
17,TRBJ2-2,TRBD1,TRBV18,.,TGTGCCAGCTCACCACTCCAAGACAGGGGGCGAACCGGGGAGCTGTTTTTT,CASSPLQDRGRTGELFF
16,TRBJ1-2,TRBD1,TRBV24-1,.,TGTGCCACCAGTGATCCCGGACAGGGGGCTGGTAATGGCTACACCTTC,CATSDPGQGAGNGYTF
17,TRBJ1-1,.,TRBV6-1,.,TGTGCCAGCAGTGCAAGTAAAGCTGGACAGACGAACACTGAAGCTTTCTTT,CASSASKAGQTNTEAFF
16,TRBJ2-1,TRBD2,TRBV7-2,.,TGTGCCAGCAGGTTAGCGGGGGGGAGCTCCTACAATGAGCAGTTCTTC,CASRLAGGSSYNEQFF
16,TRBJ1-2,.,TRBV10-3,.,TGTGCCATCAGTGAGTCAACAGGGCATGGAGTCTATGGCTACACCTTC,CAISESTGHGVYGYTF